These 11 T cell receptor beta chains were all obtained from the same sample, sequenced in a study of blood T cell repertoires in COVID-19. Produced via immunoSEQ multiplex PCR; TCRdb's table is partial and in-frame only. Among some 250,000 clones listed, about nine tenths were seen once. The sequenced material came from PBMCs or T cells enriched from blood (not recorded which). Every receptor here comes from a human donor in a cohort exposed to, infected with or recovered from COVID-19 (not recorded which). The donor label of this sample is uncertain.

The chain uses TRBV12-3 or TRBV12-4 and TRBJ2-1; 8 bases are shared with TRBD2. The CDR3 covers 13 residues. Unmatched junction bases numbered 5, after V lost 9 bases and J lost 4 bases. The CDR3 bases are TGTGCCAGTGTAGCGGGGCTGTACAATGAGCAGTTCTTC. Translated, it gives CASVAGLYNEQFF.

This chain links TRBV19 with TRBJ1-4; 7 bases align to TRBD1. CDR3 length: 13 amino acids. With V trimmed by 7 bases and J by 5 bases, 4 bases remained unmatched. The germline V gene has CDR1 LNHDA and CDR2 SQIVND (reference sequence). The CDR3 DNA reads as TGTGCCAGTAACAGGGGTGTGAATGAAAAACTGTTTTTT. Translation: CASNRGVNEKLFF. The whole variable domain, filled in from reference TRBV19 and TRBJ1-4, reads DGGITQSPKYLFRKEGQNVTLSCEQNLNHDAMYWYRQDPGQGLRLIYYSQIVNDFQKGDIAEGYSVSREKKESFPLTVTSAQKNPTAFYLCASNRGVNEKLFFGSGTQLSVL.

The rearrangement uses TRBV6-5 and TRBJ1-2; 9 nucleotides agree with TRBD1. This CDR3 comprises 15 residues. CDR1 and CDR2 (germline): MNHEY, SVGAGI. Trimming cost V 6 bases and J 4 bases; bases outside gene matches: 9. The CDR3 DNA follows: TGTGCCAGCAGGCCCACCGGGGGACAGGGCTATGGCTACACCTTC. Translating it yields CASRPTGGQGYGYTF.

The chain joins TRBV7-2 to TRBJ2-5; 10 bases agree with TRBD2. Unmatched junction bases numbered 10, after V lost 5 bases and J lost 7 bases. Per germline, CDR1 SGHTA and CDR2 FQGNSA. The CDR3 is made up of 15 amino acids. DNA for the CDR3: TGTGCCAGCAGCCCGTCTAGCGGGGGCCTGGGGACCCAGTACTTC. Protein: CASSPSSGGLGTQYF.

DNA for the CDR3: TGTGCCAGCAGCTCAGGGGGACAGGGCGGCTTCTATGGCTACACCTTC. This translates into CASSSGGQGGFYGYTF. The gene calls are TRBV4-2 and TRBJ1-2; 9 nucleotides agree with TRBD1. With V trimmed by 5 bases and J by 4 bases, 11 bases remained unmatched. The CDR3 extends over 16 amino acids. Germline CDR1 LGHNA, CDR2 YNFKEQ.

The CDR3 is CASSSRGQETQYF. CDR3 nucleotide sequence: TGCGCCAGCAGCTCCCGGGGCCAAGAGACCCAGTACTTC. J is TRBJ2-5 and V is TRBV5-1, with D maybe TRBD2 (5 bases). From germline, CDR1 is SGHRS and CDR2 YFSETQ. The length of the CDR3 is 13 residues. Trimming left V 3 bases short and J 1 base short, with 7 bases between. The full variable domain, completed using reference TRBV5-1 and TRBJ2-5, is KAGVTQTPRYLIKTRGQQVTLSCSPISGHRSVSWYQQTPGQGLQFLFEYFSETQRNKGNFPGRFSGRQFSNSRSEMNVSTLELGDSALYLCASSSRGQETQYFGPGTRLLVL.

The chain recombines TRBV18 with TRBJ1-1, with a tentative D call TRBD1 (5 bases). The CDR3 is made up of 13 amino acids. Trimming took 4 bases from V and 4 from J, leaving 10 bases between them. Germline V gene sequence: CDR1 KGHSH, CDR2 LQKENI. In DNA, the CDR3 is TGTGCCAGCTCACGGGACGGGAGCACTGAAGCTTTCTTT. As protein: CASSRDGSTEAFF.

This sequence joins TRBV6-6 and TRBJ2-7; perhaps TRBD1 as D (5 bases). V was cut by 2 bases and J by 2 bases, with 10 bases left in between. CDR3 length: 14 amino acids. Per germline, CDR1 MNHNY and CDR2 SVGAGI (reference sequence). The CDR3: CASSYGQGAYEQYF. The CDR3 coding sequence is TGTGCCAGCAGTTACGGGCAGGGTGCCTACGAGCAGTACTTC.

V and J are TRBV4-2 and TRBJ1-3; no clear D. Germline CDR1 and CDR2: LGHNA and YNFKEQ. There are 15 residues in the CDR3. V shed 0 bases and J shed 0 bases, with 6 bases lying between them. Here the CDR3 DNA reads TGTGCCAGCAGCCAAGATCGGTTCTCTGGAAACACCATATATTTT. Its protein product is CASSQDRFSGNTIYF.

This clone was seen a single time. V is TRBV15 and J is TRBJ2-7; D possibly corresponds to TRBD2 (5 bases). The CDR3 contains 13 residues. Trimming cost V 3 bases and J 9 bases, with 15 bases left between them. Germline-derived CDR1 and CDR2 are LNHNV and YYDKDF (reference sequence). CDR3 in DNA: TGTGCCACCAGCAGCGGGGTGGGGAGTGGGCAGTACTTC. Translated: CATSSGVGSGQYF. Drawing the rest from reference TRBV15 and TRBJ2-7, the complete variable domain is DAMVIQNPRYQVTQFGKPVTLSCSQTLNHNVMYWYQQKSSQAPKLLFHYYDKDFNNEADTPDNFQSRRPNTSFCFLDIRSPGLGDTAMYLCATSSGVGSGQYFGPGTRLTVT.

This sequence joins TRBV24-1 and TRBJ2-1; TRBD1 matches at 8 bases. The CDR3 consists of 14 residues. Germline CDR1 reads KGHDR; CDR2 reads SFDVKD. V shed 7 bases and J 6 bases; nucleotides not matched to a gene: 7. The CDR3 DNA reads TGTGCCACCAGAGGACAGGGTGTTGGCAATGAGCAGTTCTTC. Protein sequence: CATRGQGVGNEQFF.